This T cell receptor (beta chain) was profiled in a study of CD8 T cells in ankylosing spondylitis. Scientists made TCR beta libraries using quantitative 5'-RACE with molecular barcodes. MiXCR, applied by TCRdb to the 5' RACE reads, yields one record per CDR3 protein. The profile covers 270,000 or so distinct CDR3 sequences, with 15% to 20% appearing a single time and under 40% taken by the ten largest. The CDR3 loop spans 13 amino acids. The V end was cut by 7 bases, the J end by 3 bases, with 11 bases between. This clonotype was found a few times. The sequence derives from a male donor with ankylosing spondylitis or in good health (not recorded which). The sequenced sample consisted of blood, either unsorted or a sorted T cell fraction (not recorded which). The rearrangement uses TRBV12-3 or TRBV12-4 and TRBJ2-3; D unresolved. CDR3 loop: CASNWGSTDTQYF. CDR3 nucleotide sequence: TGTGCCAGCAACTGGGGATCGACAGATACGCAGTATTTT.